This T cell receptor beta chain stems from a study of blood T cell repertoires in COVID-19. Original methodology: Estimation of nucleated cell counts was performed using reference gene primer amplification. Profiled with immunoSEQ multiplex PCR; TCRdb holds only in-frame clones, not every one. V and J calls and clone size are as listed in that table; D and trimming were resolved from the DNA. The sample includes fewer than 150,000 clones, around 90% of them seen just once. This CDR3 comprises 13 residues. The J segment lost 7 bases and the V segment lost 5 bases, leaving 7 bases of the junction unmatched. CDR1 is MDHEN and CDR2 is SYDVKM in the germline V gene.

Material for sequencing was peripheral blood. The chain combines TRBV28 with TRBJ1-2, with TRBD1 identical over 7 bases. This clonotype originated in a human donor in a cohort sampled during active COVID-19. Here the CDR3 DNA reads TGTGCCAGCAGTACAACAGGGGTTCGTGGCTACACCTTC. Its protein is CASSTTGVRGYTF.